Below, 23 T cell receptor beta chains from the same sample are listed, as sequenced in a study of post-analysis software for immune sequencing data. Unique molecular identifiers were built into the TCR beta cDNA libraries. TCRdb fed the PCR reads into MiXCR, producing one record per CDR3 protein. The sample has around 150,000 distinct CDR3 sequences, about 37% seen once; the top ten hold approximately 30%. The sequencing used blood, collected after autologous hematopoietic stem cell transplantation. Every receptor here comes from a girl aged 5 to 17 with multiple sclerosis.

V usage is TRBV3-1 and J usage is TRBJ2-2; maybe TRBD2 (6 bases). V lost 4 bases and J lost 2, with 17 bases in between. The germline V gene has CDR1 LGHDT and CDR2 YNNKEL (reference sequence). The CDR3 is made up of 17 amino acids. The CDR3 region is CASSLERDWTNTGELFF. In DNA form, the CDR3 reads TGTGCCAGCAGCCTGGAACGGGACTGGACTAACACCGGGGAGCTGTTTTTT.

In its sample, this clonotype was seen a few times. The chain links TRBV2 to TRBJ2-1; 9 positions agree with TRBD2. The CDR3 sequence is 14 residues long. Germline V gene data show CDR1 as SNHLY and CDR2 as FYNNEI. With V trimmed by 8 bases and J by 4 bases, 6 bases remained unmatched. CDR3 DNA: TGTGCCAGCGGGGGGACTAGCCCGTACAATGAGCAGTTCTTC. It specifies CASGGTSPYNEQFF.

This clonotype has more than one count but fewer than ten. The chain combines TRBV6-1 with TRBJ2-3; tentative D call: TRBD2 (6 bases). Germline assignment: CDR1 MNHNS and CDR2 SASEGT. This CDR3 has 17 residues. Trimming shortened V by 5 bases and J by 2 bases, and 20 bases separated the two germline ends. CDR3 DNA: TGTGCCAGCAGTAAGACTAGGGCCAGGGCCCCCACAGATACGCAGTATTTT. Translation gives CASSKTRARAPTDTQYF.

The chain recombines TRBV28 with TRBJ1-2; 12 positions agree with TRBD1. The CDR3 is made up of 16 amino acids. V lost 2 bases to trimming and J lost 4 bases; unmatched junction nucleotides: 5. CDR1 and CDR2 from the germline V gene are MDHEN and SYDVKM. In DNA form, the CDR3 reads TGTGCCAGCAGTTTAGTCGGGACAGGGGGCATCTATGGCTACACCTTC. It translates to CASSLVGTGGIYGYTF.

V and J are TRBV5-8 and TRBJ2-3; 9 nucleotides line up with TRBD1. The CDR3 consists of 16 residues. Germline trimming cut 0 bases from V and 6 bases from J; bases unmatched to any gene: 8. Per germline, CDR1 SGHTS and CDR2 YDEGEE. CDR3 sequence reads: CASSLERGTGTDTQYF. The CDR3 DNA follows: TGTGCCAGCAGCTTGGAGAGGGGGACAGGGACGGATACGCAGTATTTT.

This chain joins TRBV28 and TRBJ1-5, with 9 bases that match TRBD1. CDR3 length equals 15 residues. Germline CDR1 MDHEN, CDR2 SYDVKM. V lost 5 bases, J lost 3 bases, and 5 bases stayed unmatched. As DNA, the CDR3 is TGTGCCAGCAGTCAGGACAGGGGTGACAATCAGCCCCAGCATTTT. Translation: CASSQDRGDNQPQHF. The entire variable domain, with the rest obtained from reference TRBV28 and TRBJ1-5, is as follows: DVKVTQSSRYLVKRTGEKVFLECVQDMDHENMFWYRQDPGLGLRLIYFSYDVKMKEKGDIPEGYSVSREKKERFSLILESASTNQTSMYLCASSQDRGDNQPQHFGDGTRLSIL.

This clonotype appeared a few times. V gene TRBV20-1 combines with J gene TRBJ2-7; D gene uncertain. From germline, CDR1 is DFQATT and CDR2 SNEGSKA (reference sequence). The length of the CDR3 is 14 residues. Trimming removed 2 bases from V and 7 bases from J, with 18 bases in between. The CDR3, as DNA: TGCAGTGCTAGACTAAACCGGGCCGTGGGAGAGCAGTACTTC. This gives the protein CSARLNRAVGEQYF.

This clonotype was seen many times. This rearrangement joins TRBV6-1 to TRBJ1-5; no definite D call. The length of the CDR3 is 12 residues. In germline, CDR1 is MNHNS, CDR2 SASEGT. Trimming took off 6 bases at V and 2 bases at J, with 5 bases between the two ends. For the CDR3, the DNA is TGTGCCAGCAGGGCTGGCAATCAGCCCCAGCATTTT. It specifies CASRAGNQPQHF.

This clonotype appeared many times. V gene TRBV3-1 combines with J gene TRBJ1-2; 7 bases map to TRBD1. Germline trimming cut 0 bases from V and 2 bases from J; bases unmatched to any gene: 0. Germline-derived CDR1 and CDR2 are LGHDT and YNNKEL (reference sequence). The CDR3 contains 14 residues. CDR3 loop: CASSQDRGNYGYTF. The CDR3 DNA sequence: TGTGCCAGCAGCCAAGACAGGGGGAACTATGGCTACACCTTC.

The rearrangement joins TRBV11-2 to TRBJ1-2, with TRBD1 as a possible D gene (5 bases). Trimming cost V 1 base and J 6 bases, with 9 bases left between them. The CDR3 sequence is 13 residues long. Germline-derived CDR1 and CDR2 are SGHAT and FQNNGV. CDR3 region: CASSLAPGNGYTF. The CDR3 region has the DNA TGTGCCAGCAGCTTAGCCCCAGGGAATGGCTACACCTTC.

This chain uses TRBV5-1 with TRBJ2-5, with unresolved D. The J call may be incorrect, as the DNA end agrees better with TRBJ2-4. CDR3 length equals 11 residues. CDR1 is SGHRS, CDR2 YFSETQ, per germline. The CDR3 is CASSQNNIQYF. CDR3 bases: TGCGCCAGCAGCCAAAACAACATTCAGTACTTC.

The chain joins TRBV7-9 to TRBJ2-7; 15 nucleotides align to TRBD2. Looked up from germline, CDR1 is SEHNR and CDR2 is FQNEAQ (reference sequence). The CDR3 sequence is 18 residues long. J lost 2 bases, V lost 4 bases, and 9 bases had no gene match. The CDR3 region is CASSSRTSGRALTYEQYF. The DNA for the CDR3 is TGTGCCAGCAGCTCCCGGACTAGCGGGAGGGCCCTCACCTACGAGCAGTACTTC.

A single count supports this clonotype. The V and J genes are TRBV20-1 and TRBJ1-2; D remains ambiguous. The CDR3 sequence is 11 residues long. Germline-derived CDR1 and CDR2 are DFQATT and SNEGSKA (reference sequence). V lost 4 bases and J lost 6, with 9 bases in between. Here the CDR3 DNA reads TGCAGTGCTACTATAGATGATGGCTACACCTTC. Translated: CSATIDDGYTF.

The chain joins TRBV29-1 to TRBJ2-7; D perhaps matches TRBD2 (5 bases). Matching the DNA end better, TRBJ2-5 makes the J call doubtful. From germline, CDR1 is SQVTM and CDR2 ANQGSEA. CDR3 length equals 13 residues. CDR3 amino acids: CSVELAWLKTQYF. CDR3 sequence (DNA): TGCAGCGTTGAATTAGCGTGGTTAAAGACCCAGTACTTC.

The chain employs TRBV6-6 and TRBJ1-1, with D hard to call. The ends were cut back, 7 bases at V and 1 base at J, with 13 bases in the middle. The CDR3 spans 14 residues. Germline CDR1 MNHNY, CDR2 SVGAGI (reference sequence). The CDR3 protein is CASIYLPSNTEAFF. DNA of the CDR3: TGTGCCAGCATCTATCTTCCGTCGAACACTGAAGCTTTCTTT.

This clonotype has a single count. The chain recombines TRBV7-2 with TRBJ2-5; weak D call: TRBD2 (6 bases). Trimming removed 6 bases from V and 0 bases from J, with 11 bases in between. Per germline, CDR1 SGHTA and CDR2 FQGNSA. The CDR3 length is 14 residues. CDR3 sequence (DNA): TGTGCCAGCAGTAGACGGGGGTACCAAGAGACCCAGTACTTC. Translation: CASSRRGYQETQYF.

In its sample, this clonotype was seen a few times. The chain has TRBV20-1 and TRBJ1-1; a weak D match, TRBD1 (5 bases). This CDR3 has 12 amino acids. The germline V gene has CDR1 DFQATT and CDR2 SNEGSKA (reference sequence). The V end lost 3 bases, the J end lost 6 bases, and 11 bases lay between the germline ends. CDR3 sequence (DNA): TGCAGTGCTAGTCGGGCGGGGGCTGAAGCTTTCTTT. Translated: CSASRAGAEAFF.

In its sample, this clonotype was seen a few times. This chain connects TRBV10-3 to TRBJ2-1; 7 bases fit TRBD1. CDR1 and CDR2 (germline): ENHRY, SYGVKD. This CDR3 comprises 15 residues. V shed 4 bases and J 2 bases; nucleotides not matched to a gene: 5. The CDR3, as DNA: TGTGCCATCAGTGTAGGGGGCCAGACCTACAATGAGCAGTTCTTC. As protein: CAISVGGQTYNEQFF.

The chain uses TRBV29-1 and TRBJ2-3; D may be TRBD2 (6 bases). Germline loops: CDR1 SQVTM, CDR2 ANQGSEA. V was trimmed by 3 bases and J by 3 bases, leaving 10 bases between them. The CDR3 runs 13 residues. In DNA form, the CDR3 reads TGCAGCGTTGATCAGGGAGGAACAGATACGCAGTATTTT. As protein: CSVDQGGTDTQYF.

In this sample, this clonotype turned up a few times. The chain carries TRBV18 and TRBJ2-1; 16 bases are shared with TRBD2. CDR1 and CDR2 (germline): KGHSH, LQKENI. This CDR3 is 16 amino acids long. V trimming: 3 bases; J trimming: 9 bases; junction bases outside the gene matches: 5. The CDR3 region has the DNA TGTGCCAGCTCACCGGGACTAGCGGGAGGGCCTGGTGAGCAGTTCTTC. This codes for CASSPGLAGGPGEQFF.

The J gene is TRBJ2-5, the V gene TRBV6-2 or TRBV6-3; 7 bases are a match to TRBD1. The CDR3 length is 15 residues. Unmatched junction bases numbered 13, after V lost 10 bases and J lost 2 bases. Germline CDR1 is MNHEY and CDR2 is SVGEGT. In DNA, the CDR3 is TGTGCCACCGAAATAGGGGGCAGGGGACAAGAGACCCAGTACTTC. Residues: CATEIGGRGQETQYF.

J is TRBJ2-7 and V is TRBV10-3; 8 bases line up with TRBD2. Trimming cost V 0 bases and J 3 bases; bases outside gene matches: 4. The germline V gene has CDR1 ENHRY and CDR2 SYGVKD. The CDR3 has 15 residues. In DNA form, the CDR3 reads TGTGCCATCAGTGAGTCGATTAGCGGGGACTACGAGCAGTACTTC. As protein: CAISESISGDYEQYF.

As regards this clonotype: At one of its ends the junction is not consistent with the germline gene, which may arise from a read error. V is TRBV30 and J is TRBJ2-1; 8 nucleotides agree with TRBD1. Germline assignment: CDR1 GTSNPN and CDR2 SVGIG (reference sequence). This CDR3 has 11 residues. The CDR3 spells CTWRDRSEQFF. As DNA, the CDR3 is TGTACCTGGAGGGACAGGAGCGAGCAGTTCTTC.